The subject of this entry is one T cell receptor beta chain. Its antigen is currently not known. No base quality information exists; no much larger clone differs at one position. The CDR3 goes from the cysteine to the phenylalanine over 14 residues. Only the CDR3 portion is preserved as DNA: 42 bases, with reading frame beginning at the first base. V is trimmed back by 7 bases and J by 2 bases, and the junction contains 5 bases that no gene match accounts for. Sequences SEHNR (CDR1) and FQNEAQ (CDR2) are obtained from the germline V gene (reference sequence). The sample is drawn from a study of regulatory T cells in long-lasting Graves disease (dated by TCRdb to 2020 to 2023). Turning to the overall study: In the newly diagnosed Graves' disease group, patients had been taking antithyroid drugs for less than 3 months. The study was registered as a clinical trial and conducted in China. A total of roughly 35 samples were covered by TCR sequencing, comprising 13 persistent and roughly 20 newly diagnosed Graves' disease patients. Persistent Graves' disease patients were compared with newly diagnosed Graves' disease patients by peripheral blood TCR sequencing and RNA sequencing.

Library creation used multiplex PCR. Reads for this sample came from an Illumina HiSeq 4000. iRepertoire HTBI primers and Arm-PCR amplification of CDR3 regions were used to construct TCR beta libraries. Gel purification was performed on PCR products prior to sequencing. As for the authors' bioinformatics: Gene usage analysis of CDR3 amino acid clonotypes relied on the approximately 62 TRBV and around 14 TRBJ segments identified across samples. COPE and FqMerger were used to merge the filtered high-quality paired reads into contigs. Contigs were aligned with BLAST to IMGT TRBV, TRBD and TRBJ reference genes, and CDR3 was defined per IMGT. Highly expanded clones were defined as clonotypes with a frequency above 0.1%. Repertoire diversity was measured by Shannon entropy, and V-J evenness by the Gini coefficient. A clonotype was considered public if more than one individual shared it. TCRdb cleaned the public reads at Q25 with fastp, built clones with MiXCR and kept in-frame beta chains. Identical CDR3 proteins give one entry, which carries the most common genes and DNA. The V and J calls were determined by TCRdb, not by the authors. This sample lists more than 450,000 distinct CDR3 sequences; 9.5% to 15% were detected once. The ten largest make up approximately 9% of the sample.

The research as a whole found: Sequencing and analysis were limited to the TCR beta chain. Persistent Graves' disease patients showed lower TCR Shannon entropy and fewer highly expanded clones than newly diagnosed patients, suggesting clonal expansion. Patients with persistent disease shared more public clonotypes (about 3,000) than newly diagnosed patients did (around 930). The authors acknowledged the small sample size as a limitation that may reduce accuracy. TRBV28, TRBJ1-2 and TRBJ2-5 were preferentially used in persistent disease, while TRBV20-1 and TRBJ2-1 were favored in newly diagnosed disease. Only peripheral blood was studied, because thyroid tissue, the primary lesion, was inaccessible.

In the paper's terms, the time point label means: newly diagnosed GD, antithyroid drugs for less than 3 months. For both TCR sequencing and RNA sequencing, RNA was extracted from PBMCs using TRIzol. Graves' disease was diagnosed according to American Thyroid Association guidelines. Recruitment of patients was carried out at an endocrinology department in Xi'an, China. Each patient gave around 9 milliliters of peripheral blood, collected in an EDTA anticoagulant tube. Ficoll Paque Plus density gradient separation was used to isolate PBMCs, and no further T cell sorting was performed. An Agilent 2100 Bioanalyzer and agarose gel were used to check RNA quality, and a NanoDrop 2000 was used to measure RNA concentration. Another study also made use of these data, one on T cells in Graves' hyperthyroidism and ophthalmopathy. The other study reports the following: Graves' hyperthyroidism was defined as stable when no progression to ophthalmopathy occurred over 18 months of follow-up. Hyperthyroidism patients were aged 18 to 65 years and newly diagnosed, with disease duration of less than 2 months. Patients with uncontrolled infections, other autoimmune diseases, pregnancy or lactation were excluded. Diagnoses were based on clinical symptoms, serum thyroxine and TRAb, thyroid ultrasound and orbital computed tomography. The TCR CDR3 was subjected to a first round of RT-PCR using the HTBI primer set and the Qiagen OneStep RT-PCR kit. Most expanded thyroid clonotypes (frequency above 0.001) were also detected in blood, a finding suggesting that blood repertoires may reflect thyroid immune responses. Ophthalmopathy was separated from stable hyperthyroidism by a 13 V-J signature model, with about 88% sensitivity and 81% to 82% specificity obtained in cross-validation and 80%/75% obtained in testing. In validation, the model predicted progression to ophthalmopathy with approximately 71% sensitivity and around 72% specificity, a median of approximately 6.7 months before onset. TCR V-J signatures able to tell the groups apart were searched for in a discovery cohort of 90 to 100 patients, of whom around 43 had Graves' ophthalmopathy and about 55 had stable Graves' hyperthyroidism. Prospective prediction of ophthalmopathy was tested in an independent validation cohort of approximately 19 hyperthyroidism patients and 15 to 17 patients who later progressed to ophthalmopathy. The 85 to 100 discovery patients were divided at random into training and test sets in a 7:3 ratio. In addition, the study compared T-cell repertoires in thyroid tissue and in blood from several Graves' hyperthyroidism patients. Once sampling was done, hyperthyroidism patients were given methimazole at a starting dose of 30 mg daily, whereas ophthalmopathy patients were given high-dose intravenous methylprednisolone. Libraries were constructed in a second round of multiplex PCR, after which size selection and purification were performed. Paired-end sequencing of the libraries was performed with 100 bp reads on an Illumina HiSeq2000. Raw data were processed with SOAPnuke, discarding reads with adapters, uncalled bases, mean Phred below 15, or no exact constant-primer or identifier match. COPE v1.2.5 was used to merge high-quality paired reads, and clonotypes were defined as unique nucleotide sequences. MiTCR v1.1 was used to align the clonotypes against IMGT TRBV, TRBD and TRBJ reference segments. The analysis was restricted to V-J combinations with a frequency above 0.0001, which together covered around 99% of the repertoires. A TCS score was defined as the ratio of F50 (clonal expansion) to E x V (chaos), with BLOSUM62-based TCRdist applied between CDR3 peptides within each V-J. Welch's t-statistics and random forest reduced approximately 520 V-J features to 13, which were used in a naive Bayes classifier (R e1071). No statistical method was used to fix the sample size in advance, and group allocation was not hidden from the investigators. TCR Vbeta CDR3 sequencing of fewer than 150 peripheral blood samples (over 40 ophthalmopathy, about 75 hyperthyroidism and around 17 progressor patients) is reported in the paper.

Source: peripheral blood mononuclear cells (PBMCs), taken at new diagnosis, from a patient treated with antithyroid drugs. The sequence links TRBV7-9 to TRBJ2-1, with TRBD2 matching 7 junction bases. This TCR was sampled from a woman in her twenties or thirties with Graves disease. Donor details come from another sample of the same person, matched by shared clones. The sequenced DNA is TGTGCCAGCACCGCTAGCGGCACCTACAATGAGCAGTTCTTC. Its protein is CASTASGTYNEQFF.